This TCR beta chain originates from a study of blood T cell repertoires in COVID-19. As processed by the authors: Estimates of nucleated cell counts were drawn from the amplification of reference gene primers. Only in-frame clones appear in the TCRdb table, and some are missing; sequencing was by immunoSEQ multiplex PCR. That table supplies the V and J calls and clone size; D and trimming were determined from the DNA. The sample contains some 200,000 clones, 75% to 90% of which appear only once. Germline V CDR1 and CDR2: MNHEY, SVGAGI. V was pared by 6 bases and J by 3 bases, with 15 bases between. The CDR3 runs 14 residues.

The sample consisted of peripheral blood. The clonotype was recovered from a woman aged 55-70 years with acute or convalescent COVID-19. The V gene is TRBV6-5, the J gene TRBJ2-7, with a weak D call TRBD1 (5 bases). DNA for the CDR3: TGTGCCAGCAGCCGCACAGGTGATGGCTACGAGCAGTACGTC. Translation: CASSRTGDGYEQYV.